Listed below are T cell receptor beta chains from one sample, sequenced in a study of OX40 agonist ivuxolimab in advanced cancers. The protocol was immunoSEQ multiplex PCR, while the TCRdb copy is restricted to in-frame clones and leaves out a portion. The sample has about 39,000 clones; about 90% are singletons. The sequencing here drew on CD4+ or CD8+ T cells sorted from blood, taken in a trial of the OX40 agonist ivuxolimab. The receptors were sampled from an adult with an advanced solid tumor such as melanoma, head and neck, liver or kidney cancer. CDR3s include the opening cysteine and the closing phenylalanine or tryptophan. The D gene is left open where the match is weak. Clone size is stated in some rows and not others, as once, few, many or a class when expanded.

abundance	j_gene	v_gene	d_gene	CDR3aa	CDR3nt
once	TRBJ2-7	TRBV27	-	CASSYDRSYEQYF	TGTGCCAGCAGTTACGACAGGAGCTACGAGCAGTACTTC
-	TRBJ1-1	TRBV4-2	-	CASSQLTMNTEAFF	TGTGCCAGCAGCCAACTCACCATGAACACTGAAGCTTTCTTT
-	TRBJ1-2	TRBV5-6	TRBD1	CASSPVQVQGGHGYTF	TGTGCCAGCAGCCCTGTTCAAGTACAGGGGGGACATGGCTACACCTTC
-	TRBJ1-4	TRBV14	-	CASSQGSLLFF	TGTGCCAGCAGCCAAGGGTCCCTTTTGTTTTTT
-	TRBJ2-7	TRBV11-2	TRBD1	CASSATGGYEQYF	TGTGCCAGCAGCGCCACAGGGGGGTACGAGCAGTACTTC
-	TRBJ2-3	TRBV4-1	TRBD2	CASSQLLAGITDTQYF	TGCGCCAGCAGCCAACTACTAGCGGGGATCACAGATACGCAGTATTTT
once	TRBJ2-7	TRBV20-1	-	CSARSNYEQYF	TGCAGTGCTAGAAGTAATTACGAGCAGTACTTC
-	TRBJ2-1	TRBV19	TRBD1	CASSLSWTGYNEQFF	TGTGCCAGTAGTCTTAGTTGGACAGGATACAATGAGCAGTTCTTC
-	TRBJ2-1	TRBV4-1	-	CASSRSGGSSYNEQFF	TGCGCCAGCAGCCGCTCAGGGGGGAGCTCCTACAATGAGCAGTTCTTC
-	TRBJ2-2	TRBV5-1	TRBD2	CASSPGLADTGELFF	TGCGCCAGCAGCCCGGGACTAGCGGACACCGGGGAGCTGTTTTTT
-	TRBJ2-7	TRBV4-1	TRBD1	CASSRGTGVYEQYF	TGCGCCAGCAGCCGCGGGACAGGGGTCTACGAGCAGTACTTC
-	TRBJ2-1	TRBV29-1	TRBD2	CSAVSGNWNEQFF	TGCAGCGCTGTTAGCGGGAATTGGAATGAGCAGTTCTTC
-	TRBJ1-2	TRBV29-1	-	CSVDSGYTF	TGCAGCGTTGACTCTGGCTACACCTTC
-	TRBJ2-1	TRBV4-1	TRBD2	CASSQVLAGGDEQFF	TGCGCCAGCAGCCAGGTACTAGCGGGAGGTGATGAGCAGTTCTTC
-	TRBJ2-2	TRBV5-4	-	CASSTELPERGTGELFF	TGTGCCAGCAGCACAGAACTCCCCGAGAGGGGCACCGGGGAGCTGTTTTTT
-	TRBJ2-3	TRBV28	TRBD1	CASTLPGTESTDTQYF	TGTGCCAGCACTCTCCCCGGGACAGAGAGCACAGATACGCAGTATTTT
-	TRBJ1-5	TRBV27	-	CASSLVGPHSNQPQHF	TGTGCCAGCAGTTTAGTGGGGCCTCATAGCAATCAGCCCCAGCATTTT
-	TRBJ2-7	TRBV9	TRBD2	CASSPSGGVYEQYF	TGTGCCAGCAGCCCTTCCGGGGGGGTCTACGAGCAGTACTTC
-	TRBJ2-3	TRBV9	-	CASSAGTLVGPVDTQYF	TGTGCCAGCAGCGCCGGTACGTTGGTGGGGCCTGTGGATACGCAGTATTTT
-	TRBJ2-1	TRBV7-9	TRBD2	CASSFPSAGEGEQFF	TGTGCCAGCAGCTTCCCATCGGCGGGAGAAGGAGAGCAGTTCTTC